The present T cell receptor beta chain was sequenced within a study of tumor and adjacent non-tumor tissue in lung cancer. Turning to the study itself: Patients were aged 31 to 76, 10 men and roughly 5 women, stage I to III. Each sample yielded approximately 4 million productive TCRbeta reads on average.

The germline CDR1 and CDR2 sequences are SEHNR and FQNEAQ (reference sequence). CDR3 length: 13 residues. The V gene lost 5 bases and the J gene lost 5 bases, with 12 bases spanning the gap. No cell sorting was done before RNA was extracted from the tissue. Whole-study findings and limits: Tumor repertoires had a smaller top 100 clone share than normal lung. Significantly higher TCR diversity was found in tumor than normal lung.

To note about this clonotype: No antigen is known for it.

Three rounds of nested PCR, following a modified ARM-PCR protocol, produced the TCRbeta library. TCRdb redid the calling of the multiplex PCR reads with MiXCR, one entry per CDR3 protein. The sample has 200,000 or so distinct CDR3 sequences; less than 80% are singletons. The chain is built from TRBV7-9 and TRBJ2-5, with a tentative D call TRBD2 (7 bases). This TCR derives from a man in his sixties with non-small cell lung cancer. The sequencing input was lung tumor tissue. The DNA of the CDR3 is TGTGCCAGCAGCGAGGCGGGGGCTGAGACCCAGTACTTC. Its protein product is CASSEAGAETQYF.